This paragraph reports one TCR beta chain. In the authors' methods: Cell counts per sample came from amplifying reference gene primers. Here immunoSEQ multiplex PCR was the method, and the copy in TCRdb shows in-frame clones only, minus some. The DNA was the basis for D and trimming; V, J and clone size are from that table. The table includes about 70,000 clones, 85% to 90% detected once. This sample was taken from a study of blood T cell repertoires in COVID-19. Study at large: Acute and convalescent COVID-19 specimens originated in the United States, Italy and Spain. Sources were T cells, B-cell-depleted T cells, or PBMCs; the material itself was cDNA or gDNA.

V was shortened by 5 bases and J by 8 bases, with 19 bases between the two germline ends. This CDR3 has 15 amino acids. Germline assignment: CDR1 SGHTS and CDR2 YDEGEE. This sequence was found in a man between 45 and 60 years old with acute or convalescent COVID-19. Source material: peripheral blood. The rearrangement uses TRBV5-8 and TRBJ1-4; D ambiguous. CDR3 bases: TGTGCCAGCAGTCACCGGGTCTACTCGGGGGAAAAACTGTTTTTT. Amino acid sequence: CASSHRVYSGEKLFF.